Following are 32 T cell receptor beta chains from one sample sequenced in a study of blood T cell repertoires in COVID-19 (dated by TCRdb to 2018 to 2020). The library was generated by the immunoSEQ multiplex PCR assay. The table comes from immuneACCESS by way of TCRdb, which keeps in-frame sequences with V and J called. Part of the clones is missing from these tables; in studies checked, under half for an unresolved V gene and the rest for unknown reasons. Counted in this sample were about 170,000 clones; 70% to 90% of them appeared once. Under 0.7% of the sample rests with the top ten. Sequenced input: peripheral blood. The receptors come from a man aged 55 to 70 with COVID-19, enrolled during active disease.

This chain connects TRBV6-6 to TRBJ1-1; 9 nucleotides line up with TRBD1. CDR3 length equals 16 residues. CDR1 and CDR2 (germline): MNHNY, SVGAGI (reference sequence). After removal of 10 bases from V and 4 bases from J, the junction contained 16 bases not matched to a gene. The CDR3 nucleotides are TGTGCCACGGAACAGGGGGCGAGGGGAGGTTTCACTGAAGCTTTCTTT. Protein sequence: CATEQGARGGFTEAFF.

V is TRBV5-1 and J is TRBJ1-1, with D tentatively TRBD1 (5 bases). Germline V lookup: CDR1 SGHRS, CDR2 YFSETQ. CDR3 size: 14 residues. Between the trimmed V and J ends, which lost 2 bases and 1 base, there was a span of 9 bases. CDR3 coding DNA: TGCGCCAGCAGCTTTGACAGAAGGAACACTGAAGCTTTCTTT. Its protein product is CASSFDRRNTEAFF.

This sequence joins TRBV19 and TRBJ1-1; D may be TRBD1 (5 bases). The germline V and J ends were trimmed by 6 bases and 6 bases, with 14 bases remaining between them. The germline V gene encodes CDR1 LNHDA and CDR2 SQIVND (reference sequence). This CDR3 spans 13 amino acids. The DNA for the CDR3 is TGTGCCAGTAGGCCCGCAGGGCGCCCTGAAGCTTTCTTT. Protein product: CASRPAGRPEAFF.

The chain couples TRBV5-1 to TRBJ1-1; 9 nucleotides align to TRBD1. Germline assignment: CDR1 SGHRS and CDR2 YFSETQ. The CDR3 has 17 amino acids. V gave up 1 base and J gave up 1 base; unmatched junction bases: 8. In DNA, the CDR3 is TGCGCCAGCAGCTTGAATCCCCGGACAGGGGCGAACACTGAAGCTTTCTTT. It yields the protein CASSLNPRTGANTEAFF. The whole variable domain, remainder taken from reference TRBV5-1 and TRBJ1-1, is KAGVTQTPRYLIKTRGQQVTLSCSPISGHRSVSWYQQTPGQGLQFLFEYFSETQRNKGNFPGRFSGRQFSNSRSEMNVSTLELGDSALYLCASSLNPRTGANTEAFFGQGTRLTVV.

The chain couples TRBV19 to TRBJ2-3; TRBD2 matches 9 bases. The CDR3 is 18 residues long. The germline gives CDR1 LNHDA, CDR2 SQIVND (reference sequence). Trimming at V came to 5 bases and at J to 3 bases, leaving 15 bases not matched to a gene. The CDR3 reads CASSPTSGLDSWTDTQYF. CDR3 sequence (DNA): TGTGCCAGTAGTCCGACTAGCGGACTCGATTCATGGACAGATACGCAGTATTTT. The full variable domain, its missing parts supplied by reference TRBV19 and TRBJ2-3, is DGGITQSPKYLFRKEGQNVTLSCEQNLNHDAMYWYRQDPGQGLRLIYYSQIVNDFQKGDIAEGYSVSREKKESFPLTVTSAQKNPTAFYLCASSPTSGLDSWTDTQYFGPGTRLTVL.

The count of this clone is one. It may be a read error: a sequence one base away is much more abundant. The rearrangement uses TRBV7-3 and TRBJ2-2, with 11 bases lining up with TRBD2. CDR3 length: 16 amino acids. Germline V gives CDR1 SGHTA, CDR2 FQGTGA. Germline trimming cut 5 bases from V and 0 bases from J; bases unmatched to any gene: 2. The CDR3 DNA reads TGTGCCAGCAGCCAACTAGCGGGGGCGAACACCGGGGAGCTGTTTTTT. Amino acid sequence: CASSQLAGANTGELFF.

Regarding this clone: The sample holds other DNA sequences that translate to the same CDR3. CDR3 loop: CASSVEKETQYF. Written as DNA, the CDR3 is TGTGCCAGCAGTGTAGAGAAAGAGACCCAGTACTTC. The chain recombines TRBV2 with TRBJ2-5, with D hard to call. V lost 4 bases, J lost 3 bases, and 6 bases lay in between. This CDR3 has 12 residues. CDR1 and CDR2 from the germline V gene are SNHLY and FYNNEI.

The gene calls are TRBV7-9 and TRBJ2-1, with 11 bases that match TRBD2. This CDR3 has 18 amino acids. J was trimmed by 4 bases and V by 1 base; bases with no gene match: 9. Germline CDR1 is SEHNR and CDR2 is FQNEAQ (reference sequence). CDR3 in DNA: TGTGCCAGCAGCTTAGTAGGTTCCGGGACTAGCGGTTACAATGAGCAGTTCTTC. Protein product: CASSLVGSGTSGYNEQFF.

This chain joins TRBV18 and TRBJ1-1; D is perhaps TRBD1 (6 bases). The CDR3 runs to 15 residues. V lost 0 bases and J 2 bases, leaving 10 bases between the germline ends. Germline values: CDR1 KGHSH, CDR2 LQKENI. This CDR3 is CASSPPTGSNTEAFF. DNA for the CDR3: TGTGCCAGCTCACCACCGACAGGATCTAACACTGAAGCTTTCTTT.

V and J are TRBV19 and TRBJ2-5, with D uncertain. Per germline, CDR1 LNHDA and CDR2 SQIVND (reference sequence). The CDR3 totals 17 residues. With 5 bases removed from V and 1 base from J, the gap between germline ends came to 20 bases. CDR3 sequence (DNA): TGTGCCAGTAGTTCACGCCCTAATGGCTGGAGCCAAGAGACCCAGTACTTC. Translating gives CASSSRPNGWSQETQYF.

The gene calls are TRBV19 and TRBJ2-3; TRBD2 agrees at 9 bases. The CDR3 has 15 residues. V shed 5 bases, J shed 3 bases, and the junction held 6 bases outside the gene matches. Germline loops: CDR1 LNHDA, CDR2 SQIVND (reference sequence). The CDR3 sequence is CASSSGLAWTDTQYF. CDR3 nucleotides: TGTGCCAGTAGTTCGGGACTAGCTTGGACAGATACGCAGTATTTT.

The chain has TRBV6-2 or TRBV6-3 and TRBJ1-1; D not certain. The germline V gene has CDR1 MNHEY and CDR2 SVGEGT. Deletions cut 5 bases from V and 3 bases from J, with 10 bases between. This CDR3 is 13 amino acids long. CDR3 sequence reads: CASSRRVDTEAFF. CDR3 coding DNA: TGTGCCAGCAGTCGTCGGGTGGACACTGAAGCTTTCTTT.

The CDR3 DNA is TGTGCCAGCTCACCGCAGGGGGCGGGAAACACCATATATTTT. It specifies CASSPQGAGNTIYF. The gene calls are TRBV18 and TRBJ1-3; 8 positions agree with TRBD1. CDR1 and CDR2 from the germline V gene are KGHSH and LQKENI. The V segment lost 3 bases and the J segment 4 bases; nucleotides outside the gene matches: 2. This CDR3 comprises 14 residues.

The chain uses TRBV19 and TRBJ2-2, with 8 bases identical to TRBD2. This CDR3 comprises 15 residues. V shed 7 bases, J shed 4 bases, and the junction held 8 bases outside the gene matches. The germline CDR1 and CDR2 sequences are LNHDA and SQIVND (reference sequence). The CDR3 reads CASTATGGVTGELFF. CDR3 DNA sequence: TGTGCCAGTACGGCGACGGGAGGGGTCACCGGGGAGCTGTTTTTT.

This chain uses TRBV24-1 with TRBJ2-3; TRBD2 agrees at 9 bases. The CDR3 is 15 amino acids. Germline CDR1 reads KGHDR; CDR2 reads SFDVKD. J lost 5 bases, V lost 4 bases, and 6 bases had no gene match. Written as DNA, the CDR3 is TGTGCCACCAGTGACCCCCTAGCGGGGCAAGATACGCAGTATTTT. It translates to CATSDPLAGQDTQYF.

This clone was seen just once. The V call is TRBV28, the J call TRBJ1-5, with 7 bases matching TRBD1. Trimming at V came to 4 bases and at J to 12 bases, leaving 3 bases not matched to a gene. The CDR3 runs to 11 residues. Germline assignment: CDR1 MDHEN and CDR2 SYDVKM. DNA of the CDR3: TGTGCCAGCAGTTACAGGGGTCTCCAGCATTTT. Amino acid sequence: CASSYRGLQHF.

The CDR3 bases are TGTGCCAGCAGCTTAGCGGGTGGCAGGGGGCAATCAGATACGCAGTATTTT. The encoded protein is CASSLAGGRGQSDTQYF. This rearrangement joins TRBV7-2 to TRBJ2-3; 8 bases are a match to TRBD1. The CDR3 totals 17 residues. Germline loops: CDR1 SGHTA, CDR2 FQGNSA. J gave up 4 bases and V 0 bases, and 9 bases lay outside the gene matches.

This clone was recorded only once. This sequence joins TRBV30 and TRBJ2-3; possible D gene TRBD2, 5 bases. Per the germline V gene, CDR1 is GTSNPN and CDR2 is SVGIG (reference sequence). The CDR3 runs 13 residues. V gave up 5 bases and J gave up 5 bases, with 14 bases separating them. The CDR3 coding sequence is TGTGCCTGGTCTCACCAGCGGCAAGATACGCAGTATTTT. This gives the protein CAWSHQRQDTQYF.

This chain joins TRBV24-1 and TRBJ1-5; unclear D gene. Between the trimmed V and J ends, which lost 3 bases and 3 bases, there was a span of 17 bases. Germline CDR1 is KGHDR and CDR2 is SFDVKD. The CDR3 is 17 residues long. CDR3: CATSDRPRGRANQPQHF. CDR3 DNA sequence: TGTGCCACCAGTGATAGGCCCCGGGGTAGGGCCAATCAGCCCCAGCATTTT.

The genes are TRBV6-5 and TRBJ1-1; TRBD1 aligns across 10 bases. CDR3 length: 13 amino acids. V dropped 6 bases and J dropped 5; count of bases not matched to a gene: 3. The germline gives CDR1 MNHEY, CDR2 SVGAGI. The CDR3 DNA reads TGTGCCAGCAGCCTGGACAGGGGGACTGAAGCTTTCTTT. Its translation: CASSLDRGTEAFF.

This clone has a handful of counts. The V call is TRBV13, the J call TRBJ2-2; 9 bases map to TRBD1. The CDR3 extends over 16 amino acids. Germline assignment: CDR1 PRHDT and CDR2 FYEKMQ (reference sequence). The V gene end was trimmed by 5 bases and the J gene end by 1 base; junction bases not matched to a gene: 5. CDR3 in amino acids: CASSPPGQGNTGELFF. CDR3 nucleotides: TGTGCCAGCAGCCCGCCGGGACAGGGGAACACCGGGGAGCTGTTTTTT.

The rearrangement links TRBV7-3 to TRBJ2-5, with TRBD1 matching over 9 bases. Unmatched junction bases numbered 10, after V lost 1 base and J lost 7 bases. CDR1 and CDR2 (germline): SGHTA, FQGTGA. The CDR3 covers 16 residues. The CDR3 reads CASSLMVQGASGTQYF. The CDR3 nucleotides are TGTGCCAGCAGCTTAATGGTACAGGGGGCCAGCGGGACCCAGTACTTC. The complete variable domain, with remaining parts taken from reference TRBV7-3 and TRBJ2-5, reads GAGVSQTPSNKVTEKGKYVELRCDPISGHTALYWYRQSLGQGPEFLIYFQGTGAADDSGLPNDRFFAVRPEGSVSTLKIQRTERGDSAVYLCASSLMVQGASGTQYFGPGTRLLVL.

The rearrangement joins TRBV21-1 to TRBJ2-7; the D call of TRBD2 is as the table states it, not checked on the DNA. TRBV21-1 is a pseudogene locus. This CDR3 contains 14 residues. This chain's CDR3 is CASRKKARPYEQYF. In DNA, the CDR3 is TGTGCCAGCAGAAAAAAAGCGAGACCCTACGAGCAGTACTTC.

V usage is TRBV6-5 and J usage is TRBJ2-7, with 8 bases identical to TRBD1. The germline V gene has CDR1 MNHEY and CDR2 SVGAGI. This CDR3 is 15 amino acids long. Losses at the gene ends were 6 bases for V and 7 bases for J; bases not matched to a gene: 14. CDR3 in amino acids: CASSASGGRVQEQYF. The CDR3 DNA is TGTGCCAGCAGCGCATCAGGGGGCCGAGTTCAGGAGCAGTACTTC.

This chain connects TRBV7-8 to TRBJ2-3; 8 nucleotides line up with TRBD2. The length of the CDR3 is 16 residues. Germline loops: CDR1 SGHVS, CDR2 FQNEAQ. Losses at the gene ends were 7 bases for V and 0 bases for J; bases not matched to a gene: 9. The CDR3 sequence is CASTGGAGLSTDTQYF. In nucleotides, the CDR3 is TGTGCCAGCACCGGGGGGGCAGGCCTAAGCACAGATACGCAGTATTTT.

The count of this clone is one. CDR3 in amino acids: CASSNKQGSTEAFF. The DNA for the CDR3 is TGTGCCAGCAGCAACAAACAGGGGTCCACTGAAGCTTTCTTT. This rearrangement joins TRBV6-5 to TRBJ1-1; TRBD1 matches at 7 bases. The CDR3 covers 14 residues. Germline CDR1 and CDR2: MNHEY and SVGAGI. The V gene end was trimmed by 6 bases and the J gene end by 4 bases; junction bases not matched to a gene: 8.

The table lists this clone with a count of one. The rearrangement uses TRBV6-4 and TRBJ1-5; D possibly corresponds to TRBD1 (5 bases). CDR3 length: 13 residues. Per the germline V gene, CDR1 is MRHNA and CDR2 is SNTAGT. V shed 4 bases and J shed 7 bases, with 11 bases lying between them. CDR3 bases: TGTGCCAGCAGTGTGGGGGGTGGCCAGCCCCAGCATTTT. This codes for CASSVGGGQPQHF.

V is TRBV28 and J is TRBJ1-6, with 11 nucleotides matching TRBD1. The germline V gene encodes CDR1 MDHEN and CDR2 SYDVKM. V shed 4 bases, J shed 7 bases, and the junction held 6 bases outside the gene matches. This CDR3 has 16 amino acids. This chain's CDR3 is CASSSQDRGLNSPLHF. CDR3 in DNA: TGTGCCAGCAGTTCACAGGACAGGGGGCTGAATTCACCCCTCCACTTT.

This clone showed up just once. The chain combines TRBV24-1 with TRBJ2-3; tentatively, D is TRBD1 (6 bases). Deletions cut 4 bases from V and 4 bases from J, with 23 bases between. CDR1 and CDR2 from the germline V gene are KGHDR and SFDVKD. The CDR3 has 18 residues. The CDR3, as DNA: TGTGCCACCAGTGACCACCCCCGGGGAACAGGGAGCCCAGATACGCAGTATTTT. This codes for CATSDHPRGTGSPDTQYF.

The V gene is TRBV5-4, the J gene TRBJ2-5; 13 bases map to TRBD2. Germline loops: CDR1 SGHNT, CDR2 YYREEE (reference sequence). CDR3 size: 16 residues. J gave up 4 bases and V 3 bases, and 6 bases lay outside the gene matches. The CDR3 DNA sequence: TGTGCCAGCAGCTGGGGACTAGCGGGGAGTGGAGAGACCCAGTACTTC. Translating it yields CASSWGLAGSGETQYF.

CDR3 coding DNA: TGTGCCAGCAGTGAAGGACAGGGGGCGGTTGAAGCTTTCTTT. Protein: CASSEGQGAVEAFF. The chain joins TRBV25-1 to TRBJ1-1; TRBD1 matches at 11 bases. This CDR3 spans 14 amino acids. V gave up 2 bases and J gave up 7 bases; unmatched junction bases: 3. Germline lookup yields CDR1 MGHDK and CDR2 SYGVNS. The full variable domain, rest sourced from reference TRBV25-1 and TRBJ1-1, is EADIYQTPRYLVIGTGKKITLECSQTMGHDKMYWYQQDPGMELHLIHYSYGVNSTEKGDLSSESTVSRIRTEHFPLTLESARPSHTSQYLCASSEGQGAVEAFFGQGTRLTVV.

The CDR3 nucleotides read TGTGCCAGCAGTTACCGGAAGACAGGGACAAATGAAAAACTGTTTTTT. Its protein is CASSYRKTGTNEKLFF. The chain combines TRBV6-5 with TRBJ1-4, with 7 bases lining up with TRBD1. Germline values: CDR1 MNHEY, CDR2 SVGAGI. The V gene end was trimmed by 2 bases and the J gene end by 5 bases; junction bases not matched to a gene: 8. The CDR3 has 16 residues.